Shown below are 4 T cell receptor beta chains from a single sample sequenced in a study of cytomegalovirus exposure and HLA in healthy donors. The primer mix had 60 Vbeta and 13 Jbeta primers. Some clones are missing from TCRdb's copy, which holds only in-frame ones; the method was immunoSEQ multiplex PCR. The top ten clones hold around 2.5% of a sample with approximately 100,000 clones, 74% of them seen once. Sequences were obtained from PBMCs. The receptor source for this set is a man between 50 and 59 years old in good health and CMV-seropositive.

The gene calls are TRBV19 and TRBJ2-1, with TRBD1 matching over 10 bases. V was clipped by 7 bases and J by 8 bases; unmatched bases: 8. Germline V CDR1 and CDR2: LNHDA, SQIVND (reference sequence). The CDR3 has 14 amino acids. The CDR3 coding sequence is TGTGCCAGTACCAGGGACAGGGGTGGGGATGAGCAGTTCTTC. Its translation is CASTRDRGGDEQFF.

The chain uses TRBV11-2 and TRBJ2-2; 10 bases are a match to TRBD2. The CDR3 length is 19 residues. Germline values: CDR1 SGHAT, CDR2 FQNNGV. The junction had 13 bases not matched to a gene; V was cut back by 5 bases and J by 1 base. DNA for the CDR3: TGTGCCAGCAGCCCTCGCTTAGCGGGGGGTGTTGGGAACACCGGGGAGCTGTTTTTT. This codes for CASSPRLAGGVGNTGELFF.

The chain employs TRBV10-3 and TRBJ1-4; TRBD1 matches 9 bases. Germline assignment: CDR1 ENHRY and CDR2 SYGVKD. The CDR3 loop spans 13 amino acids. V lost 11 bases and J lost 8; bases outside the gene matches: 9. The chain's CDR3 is CAARDREGEKLFF. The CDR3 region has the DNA TGTGCCGCGAGGGACAGGGAAGGCGAAAAACTGTTTTTT.

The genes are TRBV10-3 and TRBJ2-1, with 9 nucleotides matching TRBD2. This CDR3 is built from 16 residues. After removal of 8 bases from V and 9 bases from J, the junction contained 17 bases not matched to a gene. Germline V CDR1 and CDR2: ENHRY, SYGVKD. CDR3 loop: CAISNLAGEEWGEQFF. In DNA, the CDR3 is TGTGCCATCTCAAATTTAGCGGGAGAAGAGTGGGGTGAGCAGTTCTTC.